This TCR beta chain was observed in a study of shared clonotypes between healthy human individuals. The overall study: Contributing individuals were two females and a few males aged 18 to 49.

Study conclusions and caveats: Only a few donors were included, so the genetic and exposure-history diversity represented was limited.

Germline values: CDR1 LNHDA, CDR2 SQIVND (reference sequence). Trimming took 3 bases from V and 6 from J, leaving 11 bases between them. CDR3 length: 13 amino acids. Every contributor of samples was a Caucasian grown-up residing in Nashville, Tennessee. In regard to this clone: No antigen is known for it.

Splitting of each subset's genomic DNA was done evenly across several immunoSEQ plates. The data were produced by immunoSEQ multiplex PCR, yet TCRdb's version contains in-frame clones alone and is incomplete. The sample lists some 470,000 clones; 75% to 85% were seen once. The receptor was isolated from a woman aged 40 to 50 in good health. Some clones in this sample may be carry-over from other donors' samples. The chain uses TRBV19 and TRBJ1-1, with D perhaps TRBD1 (5 bases). The specimen was PBMCs. The CDR3 protein is CASSILRGPEAFF. As DNA, the CDR3 is TGTGCCAGTAGTATTTTGAGGGGTCCTGAAGCTTTCTTT.